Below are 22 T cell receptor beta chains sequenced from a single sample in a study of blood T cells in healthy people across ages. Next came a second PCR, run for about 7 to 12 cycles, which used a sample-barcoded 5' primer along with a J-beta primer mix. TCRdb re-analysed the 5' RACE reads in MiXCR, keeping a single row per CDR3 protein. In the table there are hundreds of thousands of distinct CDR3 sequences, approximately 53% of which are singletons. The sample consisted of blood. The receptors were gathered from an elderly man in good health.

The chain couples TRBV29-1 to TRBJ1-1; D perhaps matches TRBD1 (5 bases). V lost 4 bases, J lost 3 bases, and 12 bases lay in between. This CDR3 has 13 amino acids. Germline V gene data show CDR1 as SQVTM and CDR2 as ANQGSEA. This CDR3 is CSVGGVGDTEAFF. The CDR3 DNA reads TGCAGCGTTGGGGGCGTGGGGGACACTGAAGCTTTCTTT.

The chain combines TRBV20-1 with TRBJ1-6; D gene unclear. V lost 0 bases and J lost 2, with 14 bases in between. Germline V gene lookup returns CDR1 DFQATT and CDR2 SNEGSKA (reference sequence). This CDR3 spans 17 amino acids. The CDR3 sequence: CSARDRVSSTYNSPLHF. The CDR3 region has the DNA TGCAGTGCTAGAGATAGGGTCAGTAGTACCTATAATTCACCCCTCCACTTT.

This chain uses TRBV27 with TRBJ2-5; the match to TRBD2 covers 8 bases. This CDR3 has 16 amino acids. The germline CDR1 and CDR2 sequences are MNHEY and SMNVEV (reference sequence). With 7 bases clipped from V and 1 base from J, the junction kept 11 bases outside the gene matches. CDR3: CASTPRGLVAQETQYF. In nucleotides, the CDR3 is TGTGCCAGCACTCCCCGGGGACTAGTGGCCCAAGAGACCCAGTACTTC.

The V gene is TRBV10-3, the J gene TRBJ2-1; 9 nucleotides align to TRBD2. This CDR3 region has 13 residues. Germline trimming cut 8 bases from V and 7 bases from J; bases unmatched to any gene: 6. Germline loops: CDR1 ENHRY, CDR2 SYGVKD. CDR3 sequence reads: CAIGTSLANEQFF. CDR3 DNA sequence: TGTGCCATCGGGACTAGCTTAGCGAATGAGCAGTTCTTC.

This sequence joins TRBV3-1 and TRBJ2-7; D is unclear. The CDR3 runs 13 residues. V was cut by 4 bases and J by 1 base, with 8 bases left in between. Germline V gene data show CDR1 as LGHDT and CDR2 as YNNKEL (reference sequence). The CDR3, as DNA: TGTGCCAGCAGCCGGGTTGCTTCCTACGAGCAGTACTTC. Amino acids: CASSRVASYEQYF.

The CDR3 is CASSQDGPGNTEAFF. DNA of the CDR3: TGTGCCAGCAGCCAAGATGGGCCGGGAAACACTGAAGCTTTCTTT. The chain has TRBV3-1 and TRBJ1-1, with D hard to call. CDR3 size: 15 residues. Trimming pared 0 bases from V and 2 bases from J, leaving 10 bases between. CDR1 and CDR2 from the germline V gene are LGHDT and YNNKEL (reference sequence).

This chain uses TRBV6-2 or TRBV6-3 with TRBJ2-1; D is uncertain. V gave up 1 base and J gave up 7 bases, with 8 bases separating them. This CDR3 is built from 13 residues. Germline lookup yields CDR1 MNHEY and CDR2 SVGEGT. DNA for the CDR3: TGTGCCAGCAGTTACTGGCAAGCAAATGAGCAGTTCTTC. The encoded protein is CASSYWQANEQFF.

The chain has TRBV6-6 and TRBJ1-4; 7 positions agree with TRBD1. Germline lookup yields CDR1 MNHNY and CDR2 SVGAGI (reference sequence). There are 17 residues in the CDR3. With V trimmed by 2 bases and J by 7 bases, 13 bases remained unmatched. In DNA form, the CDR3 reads TGTGCCAGCAGTTACGGGGGACAGACCTTTGGGGGTGAAAAACTGTTTTTT. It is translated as CASSYGGQTFGGEKLFF.

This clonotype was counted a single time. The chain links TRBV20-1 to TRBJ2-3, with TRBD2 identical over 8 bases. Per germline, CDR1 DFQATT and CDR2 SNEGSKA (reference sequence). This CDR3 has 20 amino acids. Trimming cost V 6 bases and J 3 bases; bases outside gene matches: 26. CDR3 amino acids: CSALTEGGSRAGDVTDTQYF. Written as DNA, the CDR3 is TGCAGTGCCCTCACCGAGGGAGGATCCAGAGCGGGAGATGTAACAGATACGCAGTATTTT.

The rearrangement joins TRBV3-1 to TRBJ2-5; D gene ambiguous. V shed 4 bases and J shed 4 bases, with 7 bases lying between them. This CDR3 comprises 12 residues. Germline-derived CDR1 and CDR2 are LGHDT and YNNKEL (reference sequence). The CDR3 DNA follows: TGTGCCAGCAGCCCCCTAGTAGAGACCCAGTACTTC. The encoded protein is CASSPLVETQYF.

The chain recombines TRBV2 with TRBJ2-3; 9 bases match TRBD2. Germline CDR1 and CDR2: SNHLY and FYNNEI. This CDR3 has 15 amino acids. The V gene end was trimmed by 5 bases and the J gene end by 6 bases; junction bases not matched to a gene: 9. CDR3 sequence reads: CASSPGTSSIDTQYF. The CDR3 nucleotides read TGTGCCAGCAGTCCAGGGACTAGCTCTATCGATACGCAGTATTTT. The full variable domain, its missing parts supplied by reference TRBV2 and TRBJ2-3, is EPEVTQTPSHQVTQMGQEVILRCVPISNHLYFYWYRQILGQKVEFLVSFYNNEISEKSEIFDDQFSVERPDGSNFTLKIRSTKLEDSAMYFCASSPGTSSIDTQYFGPGTRLTVL.

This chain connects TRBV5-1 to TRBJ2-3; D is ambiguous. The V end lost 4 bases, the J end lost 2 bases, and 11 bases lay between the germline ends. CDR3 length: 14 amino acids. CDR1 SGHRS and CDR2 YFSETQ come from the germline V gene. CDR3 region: CASSPRHATDTQYF. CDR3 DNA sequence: TGCGCCAGCAGCCCGCGCCACGCCACAGATACGCAGTATTTT.

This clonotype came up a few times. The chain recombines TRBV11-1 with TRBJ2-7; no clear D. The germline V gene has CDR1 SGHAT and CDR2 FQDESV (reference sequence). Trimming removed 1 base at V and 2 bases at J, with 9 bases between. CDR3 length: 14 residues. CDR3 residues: CASSLVPGTYEQYF. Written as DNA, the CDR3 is TGTGCCAGCAGCTTAGTACCAGGAACCTACGAGCAGTACTTC.

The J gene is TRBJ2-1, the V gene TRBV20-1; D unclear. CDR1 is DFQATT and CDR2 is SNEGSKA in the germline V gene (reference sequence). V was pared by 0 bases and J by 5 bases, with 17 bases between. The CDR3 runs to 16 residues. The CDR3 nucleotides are TGCAGTGCTAGAGACCGTCTAGGGATCAAGAACAATGAGCAGTTCTTC. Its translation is CSARDRLGIKNNEQFF.

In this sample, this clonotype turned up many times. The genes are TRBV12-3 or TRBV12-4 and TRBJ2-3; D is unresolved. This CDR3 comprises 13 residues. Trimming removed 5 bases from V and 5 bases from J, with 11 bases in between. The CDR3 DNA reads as TGTGCCAGCAGTCTACCACTCGGAGATACGCAGTATTTT. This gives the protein CASSLPLGDTQYF.

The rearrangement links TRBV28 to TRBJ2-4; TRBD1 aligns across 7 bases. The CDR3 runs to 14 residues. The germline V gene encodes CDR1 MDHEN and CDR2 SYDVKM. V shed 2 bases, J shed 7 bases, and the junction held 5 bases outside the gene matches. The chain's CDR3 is CASSLGGQWNIQYF. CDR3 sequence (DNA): TGTGCCAGCAGTTTAGGGGGACAGTGGAACATTCAGTACTTC. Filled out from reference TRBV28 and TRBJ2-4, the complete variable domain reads DVKVTQSSRYLVKRTGEKVFLECVQDMDHENMFWYRQDPGLGLRLIYFSYDVKMKEKGDIPEGYSVSREKKERFSLILESASTNQTSMYLCASSLGGQWNIQYFGAGTRLSVL.

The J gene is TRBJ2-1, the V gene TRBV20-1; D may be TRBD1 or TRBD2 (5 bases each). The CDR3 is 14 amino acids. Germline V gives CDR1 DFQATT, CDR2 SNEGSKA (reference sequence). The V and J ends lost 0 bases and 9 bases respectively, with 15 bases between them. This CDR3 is CSARDDRGGFEQFF. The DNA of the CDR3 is TGCAGTGCTAGAGATGACAGAGGCGGGTTTGAGCAGTTCTTC.

The CDR3 here is CSVRTSTRQYF. The CDR3 region has the DNA TGCAGCGTCCGGACTAGCACGCGGCAGTACTTC. This chain uses TRBV29-1 with TRBJ2-5, with 8 bases fitting TRBD2. The V and J ends lost 6 bases and 11 bases, in that order; junction bases with no gene match: 8. The CDR3 spans 11 residues. Germline assignment: CDR1 SQVTM and CDR2 ANQGSEA.

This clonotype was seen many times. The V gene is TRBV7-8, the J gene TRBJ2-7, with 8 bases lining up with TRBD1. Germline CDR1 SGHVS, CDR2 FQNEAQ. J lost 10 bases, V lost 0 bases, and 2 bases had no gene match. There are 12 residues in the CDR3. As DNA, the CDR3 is TGTGCCAGCAGCTTAGCGGACAGGGTTCAGTACTTC. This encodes CASSLADRVQYF.

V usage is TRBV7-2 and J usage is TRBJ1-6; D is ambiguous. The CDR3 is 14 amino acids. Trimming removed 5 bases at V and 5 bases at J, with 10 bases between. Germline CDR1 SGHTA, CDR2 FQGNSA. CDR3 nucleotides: TGTGCCAGCAGCCCCCGATTTGATAATTCACCCCTCCACTTT. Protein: CASSPRFDNSPLHF.

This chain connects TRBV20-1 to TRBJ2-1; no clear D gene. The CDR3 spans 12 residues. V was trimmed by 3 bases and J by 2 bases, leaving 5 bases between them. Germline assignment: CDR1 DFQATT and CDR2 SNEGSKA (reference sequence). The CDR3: CSASPAYNEQFF. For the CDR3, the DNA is TGCAGTGCTAGCCCCGCCTACAATGAGCAGTTCTTC.

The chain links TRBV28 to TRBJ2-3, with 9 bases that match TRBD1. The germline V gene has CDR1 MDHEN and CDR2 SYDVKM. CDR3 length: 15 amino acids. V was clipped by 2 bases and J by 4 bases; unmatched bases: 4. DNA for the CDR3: TGTGCCAGCAGTTTAACGGACAGGGGTTCAGATACGCAGTATTTT. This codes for CASSLTDRGSDTQYF. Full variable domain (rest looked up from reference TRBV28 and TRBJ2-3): DVKVTQSSRYLVKRTGEKVFLECVQDMDHENMFWYRQDPGLGLRLIYFSYDVKMKEKGDIPEGYSVSREKKERFSLILESASTNQTSMYLCASSLTDRGSDTQYFGPGTRLTVL.